The rows below give T cell receptor beta chains drawn from one sample of a study of graft-versus-host responses after intestinal transplantation. Produced via immunoSEQ multiplex PCR; TCRdb's table is partial and in-frame only. The sample lists 55,000 to 70,000 clones, around nine tenths seen once, with more than 2.5% in the top ten. Here the sequenced sample was PBMCs, taken about 120 days after intestinal transplantation. The receptors stem from a human patient who received an intestinal transplant, so some T cells may come from the graft donor. CDR3s include the opening cysteine and the closing phenylalanine or tryptophan. Fields, in order: V gene, D gene, clone size, J gene, CDR3 length, CDR3 protein, CDR3 DNA. The D gene is left open where the match is weak. Clone size is not always given. Where it is, it says once, few, many or a class for expanded clones.

v_gene: TRBV6-4; d_gene: TRBD2; abundance: few; j_gene: TRBJ2-1; len: 15; CDR3aa: CASSGLAGEVNEQFF; CDR3nt: TGTGCCAGCAGCGGACTAGCGGGAGAGGTCAATGAGCAGTTCTTC
v_gene: TRBV6-6; d_gene: NA; abundance: NA; j_gene: TRBJ2-2; len: 11; CDR3aa: CASSNTGELFF; CDR3nt: TGTGCCAGCAGTAACACCGGGGAGCTGTTTTTT
v_gene: TRBV6-1; d_gene: NA; abundance: NA; j_gene: TRBJ1-5; len: 14; CDR3aa: CASSEGPNGQPQHF; CDR3nt: TGTGCCAGCAGTGAAGGCCCCAACGGGCAGCCCCAGCATTTT
v_gene: TRBV4-2; d_gene: TRBD1; abundance: NA; j_gene: TRBJ2-7; len: 15; CDR3aa: CASSLGGQGSYEQYF; CDR3nt: TGTGCCAGCAGCCTGGGGGGACAGGGCTCCTACGAGCAGTACTTC
v_gene: TRBV12-5; d_gene: NA; abundance: NA; j_gene: TRBJ2-3; len: 13; CDR3aa: CASGLDRQSTQYF; CDR3nt: TGTGCTAGTGGTTTGGATCGACAGTCTACGCAGTATTTT
v_gene: TRBV13; d_gene: NA; abundance: NA; j_gene: TRBJ2-7; len: 14; CDR3aa: CASSFTGGHDEQYF; CDR3nt: TGTGCCAGCAGCTTTACGGGGGGCCATGACGAGCAGTACTTC
v_gene: TRBV15; d_gene: NA; abundance: few; j_gene: TRBJ1-2; len: 14; CDR3aa: CATSTRATGYGYTF; CDR3nt: TGTGCCACCAGCACTCGAGCGACAGGCTATGGCTACACCTTC
v_gene: TRBV6-5; d_gene: NA; abundance: NA; j_gene: TRBJ2-5; len: 11; CDR3aa: CASSYLETQYF; CDR3nt: TGTGCCAGCAGTTACCTCGAGACCCAGTACTTC
v_gene: TRBV5-8; d_gene: TRBD1; abundance: NA; j_gene: TRBJ2-5; len: 12; CDR3aa: CASSLAGGPQYF; CDR3nt: TGTGCCAGCAGCTTGGCAGGGGGCCCCCAGTACTTC
v_gene: TRBV6-1; d_gene: NA; abundance: NA; j_gene: TRBJ1-5; len: 16; CDR3aa: CASSVAGYYSNQPQHF; CDR3nt: TGTGCCAGCAGTGTCGCAGGTTATTATAGCAATCAGCCCCAGCATTTT
v_gene: TRBV5-4; d_gene: NA; abundance: NA; j_gene: TRBJ1-4; len: 14; CDR3aa: CASSSTGAHEKLFF; CDR3nt: TGTGCCAGCAGCTCCACGGGGGCCCATGAAAAACTGTTTTTT
v_gene: TRBV5-6; d_gene: NA; abundance: NA; j_gene: TRBJ1-6; len: 15; CDR3aa: CASSLKAGEHSPLHF; CDR3nt: TGTGCCAGCAGCTTGAAGGCAGGGGAACATTCACCCCTCCACTTT
v_gene: TRBV27; d_gene: NA; abundance: NA; j_gene: TRBJ2-7; len: 13; CDR3aa: CASSYSGSYEQYF; CDR3nt: TGTGCCAGCAGTTATTCGGGTTCCTACGAGCAGTACTTC
v_gene: TRBV7-9; d_gene: NA; abundance: NA; j_gene: TRBJ1-1; len: 13; CDR3aa: CASSSDKNTEAFF; CDR3nt: TGTGCCAGCAGCTCAGACAAGAACACTGAAGCTTTCTTT
v_gene: TRBV7-9; d_gene: TRBD1; abundance: once; j_gene: TRBJ2-2; len: 16; CDR3aa: CASSSTGILGTGELFF; CDR3nt: TGTGCCAGCAGCTCGACAGGGATCCTGGGGACCGGGGAGCTGTTTTTT
v_gene: TRBV5-8; d_gene: NA; abundance: NA; j_gene: TRBJ2-7; len: 9; CDR3aa: CASTWQQYF; CDR3nt: TGTGCCAGCACCTGGCAGCAGTACTTC
v_gene: TRBV6-6; d_gene: NA; abundance: NA; j_gene: TRBJ1-1; len: 16; CDR3aa: CASSYFSGGWSTEAFF; CDR3nt: TGTGCCAGCAGTTACTTCTCTGGGGGGTGGAGCACTGAAGCTTTCTTT
v_gene: TRBV27; d_gene: TRBD1; abundance: NA; j_gene: TRBJ1-2; len: 13; CDR3aa: CASSLRGLVGYTF; CDR3nt: TGTGCCAGCAGTTTAAGGGGGCTGGTTGGCTACACCTTC
v_gene: TRBV5-1; d_gene: NA; abundance: NA; j_gene: TRBJ1-4; len: 15; CDR3aa: CASSLVAGSNEKLFF; CDR3nt: TGCGCCAGCAGCTTGGTCGCAGGAAGTAATGAAAAACTGTTTTTT
v_gene: TRBV2; d_gene: TRBD1; abundance: once; j_gene: TRBJ2-2; len: 14; CDR3aa: CASSERGHTGELFF; CDR3nt: TGTGCCAGCAGCGAAAGGGGGCACACCGGGGAGCTGTTTTTT
v_gene: TRBV6-5; d_gene: NA; abundance: NA; j_gene: TRBJ2-2; len: 14; CDR3aa: CASMPGLVTGELFF; CDR3nt: TGTGCCAGCATGCCAGGGCTGGTAACCGGGGAGCTGTTTTTT
v_gene: TRBV28; d_gene: TRBD1; abundance: NA; j_gene: TRBJ2-1; len: 16; CDR3aa: CASSPTVTGADNEQFF; CDR3nt: TGTGCCAGCAGTCCAACGGTTACAGGGGCCGACAATGAGCAGTTCTTC
v_gene: TRBV5-1; d_gene: TRBD2; abundance: NA; j_gene: TRBJ2-5; len: 15; CDR3aa: CASSTTSGPQETQYF; CDR3nt: TGCGCCAGCAGCACGACTAGCGGGCCTCAAGAGACCCAGTACTTC
v_gene: TRBV2; d_gene: NA; abundance: NA; j_gene: TRBJ1-1; len: 12; CDR3aa: CASSWIGSEAFF; CDR3nt: TGTGCCAGCAGTTGGATTGGTTCTGAAGCTTTCTTT
v_gene: TRBV28; d_gene: TRBD1; abundance: NA; j_gene: TRBJ2-2; len: 14; CDR3aa: CASSWTGNTGELFF; CDR3nt: TGTGCCAGCAGTTGGACAGGGAACACCGGGGAGCTGTTTTTT
v_gene: TRBV14; d_gene: NA; abundance: NA; j_gene: TRBJ1-2; len: 12; CDR3aa: CASSEGEYGYTF; CDR3nt: TGTGCCAGCAGCGAGGGAGAATATGGCTACACCTTC
v_gene: TRBV5-4; d_gene: NA; abundance: NA; j_gene: TRBJ2-7; len: 12; CDR3aa: CASSLKNYEQYF; CDR3nt: TGTGCCAGCAGCTTGAAGAACTACGAGCAGTACTTC
v_gene: TRBV11-2; d_gene: TRBD2; abundance: NA; j_gene: TRBJ2-7; len: 15; CDR3aa: CASSQRGGSSYEQYF; CDR3nt: TGTGCCAGCAGCCAGCGTGGCGGGAGTTCTTACGAGCAGTACTTC
v_gene: TRBV28; d_gene: NA; abundance: NA; j_gene: TRBJ2-7; len: 14; CDR3aa: CASDAKTGNHEQYF; CDR3nt: TGTGCCAGCGACGCGAAAACAGGGAACCACGAGCAGTACTTC
v_gene: TRBV6-1; d_gene: TRBD2; abundance: NA; j_gene: TRBJ2-3; len: 16; CDR3aa: CASSEGVTSGEGPQYF; CDR3nt: TGTGCCAGCAGTGAGGGGGTGACTAGCGGGGAGGGTCCGCAGTATTTT
v_gene: TRBV19; d_gene: NA; abundance: NA; j_gene: TRBJ1-2; len: 16; CDR3aa: CASSLLRDTSNYGYTF; CDR3nt: TGTGCCAGTAGTCTCCTCCGGGACACCTCTAACTATGGCTACACCTTC
v_gene: TRBV27; d_gene: NA; abundance: NA; j_gene: TRBJ1-1; len: 14; CDR3aa: CASSLLGSRTEAFF; CDR3nt: TGTGCCAGCAGTTTATTGGGCTCGCGAACTGAAGCTTTCTTT
v_gene: TRBV5-4; d_gene: NA; abundance: NA; j_gene: TRBJ2-1; len: 14; CDR3aa: CASSFSRSFNEQFF; CDR3nt: TGTGCCAGCAGCTTTTCGCGTTCGTTCAATGAGCAGTTCTTC
v_gene: TRBV14; d_gene: TRBD1; abundance: NA; j_gene: TRBJ2-1; len: 12; CDR3aa: CASSPDRGEQFF; CDR3nt: TGTGCCAGCAGCCCCGACAGGGGTGAGCAGTTCTTC
v_gene: TRBV28; d_gene: TRBD2; abundance: few; j_gene: TRBJ2-7; len: 14; CDR3aa: CASSIYSGSYEQYF; CDR3nt: TGTGCCAGCAGTATCTATAGCGGGAGCTACGAGCAGTACTTC
v_gene: TRBV7-9; d_gene: TRBD1; abundance: NA; j_gene: TRBJ2-7; len: 13; CDR3aa: CASSRGQSDEQYF; CDR3nt: TGTGCCAGCAGCCGGGGACAGTCGGACGAGCAGTACTTC
v_gene: TRBV2; d_gene: NA; abundance: NA; j_gene: TRBJ2-5; len: 11; CDR3aa: CASSVGETQYF; CDR3nt: TGTGCCAGCAGTGTAGGGGAGACCCAGTACTTC
v_gene: TRBV2; d_gene: TRBD2; abundance: NA; j_gene: TRBJ2-7; len: 17; CDR3aa: CASSETSGILSSYEQYF; CDR3nt: TGTGCCAGCAGTGAGACTAGCGGGATCCTAAGCTCCTACGAGCAGTACTTC
v_gene: TRBV9; d_gene: NA; abundance: NA; j_gene: TRBJ2-7; len: 14; CDR3aa: CASSRVPGSYEQYF; CDR3nt: TGTGCCAGCAGTAGAGTACCAGGGTCCTACGAGCAGTACTTC
v_gene: TRBV28; d_gene: TRBD2; abundance: few; j_gene: TRBJ2-1; len: 15; CDR3aa: CASRSIAGGPGEQFF; CDR3nt: TGTGCCAGCAGAAGTATAGCGGGAGGGCCGGGTGAGCAGTTCTTC
v_gene: TRBV28; d_gene: NA; abundance: NA; j_gene: TRBJ1-5; len: 12; CDR3aa: CASSLRNQPQHF; CDR3nt: TGTGCCAGCAGTTTGAGGAATCAGCCCCAGCATTTT
v_gene: TRBV6-1; d_gene: NA; abundance: once; j_gene: TRBJ2-7; len: 12; CDR3aa: CASSEGGWEQYF; CDR3nt: TGTGCCAGCAGTGAGGGTGGTTGGGAGCAGTACTTC
v_gene: TRBV2; d_gene: NA; abundance: NA; j_gene: TRBJ2-1; len: 14; CDR3aa: CASSETRGGNEQFF; CDR3nt: TGTGCCAGCAGTGAAACTCGGGGAGGCAATGAGCAGTTCTTC
v_gene: TRBV18; d_gene: NA; abundance: few; j_gene: TRBJ1-5; len: 16; CDR3aa: CASSLLQPRGNQPQHF; CDR3nt: TGTGCCAGCTCACTGCTTCAGCCCCGGGGCAATCAGCCCCAGCATTTT
v_gene: TRBV18; d_gene: NA; abundance: NA; j_gene: TRBJ2-1; len: 12; CDR3aa: CASSPQGNEQFF; CDR3nt: TGTGCCAGCTCACCTCAGGGCAATGAGCAGTTCTTC
v_gene: TRBV5-1; d_gene: NA; abundance: NA; j_gene: TRBJ2-3; len: 14; CDR3aa: CASSSRSSTDTQYF; CDR3nt: TGCGCCAGCAGCTCCCGTTCTAGCACAGATACGCAGTATTTT